This T cell receptor (beta chain) was retrieved from a study of cytomegalovirus exposure and HLA in healthy donors. At the level of the study: About 85 million unique TCR sequences came from HLA-typed donors in an early release. General study results and limits: Exclusion applied to some V segments, including TRBV6-2 and TRBV6-3, as they were indistinguishable. What was likely a sequencing artifact was a cluster of highly shared sequence variants.

Trimming removed 5 bases at V and 5 bases at J, with 18 bases between. CDR3 length equals 15 residues. The V gene's germline CDR1 is MNHEY and CDR2 SMNVEV (reference sequence). Worth noting for this clone: The antigen remains undetermined.

In the PCR, 60 Vbeta and 13 Jbeta primers were used. Sequencing used immunoSEQ multiplex PCR; TCRdb keeps in-frame clones, though not all of them. The sample has roughly 110,000 clones, and its top ten clones hold 6.8%. Sequencing was performed on PBMCs. The chain links TRBV27 to TRBJ2-5; TRBD1 is a possible D gene (6 bases). The receptor comes from a man aged 40-49 years in good health and CMV-seropositive. Written as DNA, the CDR3 is TGTGCCAGCAGTCCTCGGGACATAGGAAGGGAGACCCAGTACTTC. Translation gives CASSPRDIGRETQYF.